Each of the 3 T cell receptor beta chains below was sequenced from the same sample in a study of T cell responses to AZD1222 COVID-19 vaccine. Data came from immunoSEQ multiplex PCR; TCRdb stores just in-frame clones and leaves some out. This table holds about 85,000 clones, 80% to 90% found once. The material sequenced was peripheral blood, taken on day 0 of AZD1222 vaccination. The origin of the receptors is an adult in good health.

The chain links TRBV7-9 to TRBJ1-1, with 8 nucleotides matching TRBD1. Germline V gives CDR1 SEHNR, CDR2 FQNEAQ (reference sequence). V lost 1 base to trimming and J lost 5 bases; unmatched junction nucleotides: 0. This CDR3 comprises 13 residues. The CDR3 sequence: CASSLDRGTEAFF. The DNA for the CDR3 is TGTGCCAGCAGCTTAGACAGGGGGACTGAAGCTTTCTTT.

This sequence joins TRBV6-5 and TRBJ1-2; the D gene is possibly TRBD1 (6 bases). Germline CDR1 reads MNHEY; CDR2 reads SVGAGI. CDR3 length: 13 amino acids. Trimming took 6 bases from V and 4 from J, leaving 12 bases between them. The CDR3 is CASRRTDSYGYTF. The CDR3 bases are TGTGCCAGCAGACGGACAGACAGCTATGGCTACACCTTC.

V usage is TRBV20-1 and J usage is TRBJ2-1; D gene ambiguous. The ends were cut back, 7 bases at V and 6 bases at J, with 10 bases in the middle. Germline assignment: CDR1 DFQATT and CDR2 SNEGSKA (reference sequence). CDR3 length equals 11 residues. This chain's CDR3 is CSGTRSNEQFF. The CDR3 nucleotides read TGCAGTGGGACCCGTTCCAATGAGCAGTTCTTC.